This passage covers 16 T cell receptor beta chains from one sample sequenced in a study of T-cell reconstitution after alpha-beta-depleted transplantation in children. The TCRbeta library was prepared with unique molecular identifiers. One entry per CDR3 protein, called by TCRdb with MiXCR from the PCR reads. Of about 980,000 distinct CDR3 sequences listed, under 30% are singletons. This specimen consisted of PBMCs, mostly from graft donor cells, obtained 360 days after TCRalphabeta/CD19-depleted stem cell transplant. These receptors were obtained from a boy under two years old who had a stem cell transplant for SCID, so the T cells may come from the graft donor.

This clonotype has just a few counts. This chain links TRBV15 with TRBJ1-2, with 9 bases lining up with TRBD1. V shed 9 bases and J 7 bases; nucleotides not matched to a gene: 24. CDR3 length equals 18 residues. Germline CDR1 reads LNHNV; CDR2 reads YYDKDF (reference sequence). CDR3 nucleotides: TGTGCCACAGCCCAGAAGTGGTGGACAGGGGTGTTGTGGGGTGGCTACACCTTC. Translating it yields CATAQKWWTGVLWGGYTF.

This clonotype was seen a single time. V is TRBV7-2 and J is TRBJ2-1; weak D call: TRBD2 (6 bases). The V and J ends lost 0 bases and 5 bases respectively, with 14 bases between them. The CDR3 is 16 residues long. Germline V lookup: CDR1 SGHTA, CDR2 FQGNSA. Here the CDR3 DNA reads TGTGCCAGCAGCTTAGCGCGCGGGACCCTCAACAATGAGCAGTTCTTC. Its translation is CASSLARGTLNNEQFF. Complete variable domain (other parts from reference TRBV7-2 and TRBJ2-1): GAGVSQSPSNKVTEKGKDVELRCDPISGHTALYWYRQSLGQGLEFLIYFQGNSAPDKSGLPSDRFSAERTGGSVSTLTIQRTQQEDSAVYLCASSLARGTLNNEQFFGPGTRLTVL.

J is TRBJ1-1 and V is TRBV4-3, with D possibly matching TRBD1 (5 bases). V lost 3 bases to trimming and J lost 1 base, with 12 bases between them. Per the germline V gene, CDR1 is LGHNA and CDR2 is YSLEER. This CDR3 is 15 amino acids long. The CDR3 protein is CASSQLADRNTEAFF. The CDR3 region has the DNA TGCGCCAGCAGCCAGTTAGCCGACAGGAACACTGAAGCTTTCTTT.

The CDR3 DNA is TGCGCCAGCAGCTTCGGGGGGCCGGCCGTCGAGCAGTACTTC. Encoded protein: CASSFGGPAVEQYF. The chain uses TRBV5-1 and TRBJ2-7, with D possibly TRBD2 on 7 matching bases. Germline V gene lookup returns CDR1 SGHRS and CDR2 YFSETQ. The CDR3 is 14 residues long. The V end was cut by 2 bases, the J end by 6 bases, with 15 bases between. Drawing the rest from reference TRBV5-1 and TRBJ2-7, the complete variable domain is KAGVTQTPRYLIKTRGQQVTLSCSPISGHRSVSWYQQTPGQGLQFLFEYFSETQRNKGNFPGRFSGRQFSNSRSEMNVSTLELGDSALYLCASSFGGPAVEQYFGPGTRLTVT.

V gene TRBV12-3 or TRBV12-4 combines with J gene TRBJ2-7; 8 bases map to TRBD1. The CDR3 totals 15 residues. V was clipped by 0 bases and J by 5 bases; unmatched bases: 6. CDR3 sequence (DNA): TGTGCCAGCAGTTTAGCGCAGGGGGCGCCTGACGAGCAGTACTTC. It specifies CASSLAQGAPDEQYF.

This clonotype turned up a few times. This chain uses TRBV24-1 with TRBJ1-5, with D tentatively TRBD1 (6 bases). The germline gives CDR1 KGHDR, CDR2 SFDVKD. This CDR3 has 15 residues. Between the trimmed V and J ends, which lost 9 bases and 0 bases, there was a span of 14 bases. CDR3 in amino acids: CATQDSSYSNQPQHF. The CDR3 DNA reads TGTGCCACCCAGGACAGCTCCTATAGCAATCAGCCCCAGCATTTT.

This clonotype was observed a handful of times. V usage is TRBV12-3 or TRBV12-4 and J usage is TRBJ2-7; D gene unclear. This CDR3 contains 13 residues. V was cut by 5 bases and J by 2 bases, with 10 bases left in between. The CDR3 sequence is CASSPQLPYEQYF. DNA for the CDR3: TGTGCCAGCAGTCCCCAGCTCCCCTACGAGCAGTACTTC.

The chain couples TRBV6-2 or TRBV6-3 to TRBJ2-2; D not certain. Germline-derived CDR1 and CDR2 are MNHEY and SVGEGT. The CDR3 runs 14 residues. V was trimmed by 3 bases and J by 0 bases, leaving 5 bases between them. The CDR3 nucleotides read TGTGCCAGCAGTTATTGGCCGAACACCGGGGAGCTGTTTTTT. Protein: CASSYWPNTGELFF.

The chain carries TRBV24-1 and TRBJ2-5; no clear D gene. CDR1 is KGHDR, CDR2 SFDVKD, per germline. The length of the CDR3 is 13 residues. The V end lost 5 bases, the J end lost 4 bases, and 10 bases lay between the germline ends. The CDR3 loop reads CATSVGASETQYF. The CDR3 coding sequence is TGTGCCACCAGTGTCGGAGCGTCAGAGACCCAGTACTTC.

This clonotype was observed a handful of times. The CDR3 coding sequence is TGTGCCAGCAGCTTAGTCGGGGGCCTTCTCCGGAAGACCCAGTACTTC. Protein sequence: CASSLVGGLLRKTQYF. The chain combines TRBV11-2 with TRBJ2-5; TRBD1 or TRBD2 may be the D gene (6 bases each). Trimming cost V 1 base and J 6 bases, with 18 bases left between them. Germline assignment: CDR1 SGHAT and CDR2 FQNNGV. The CDR3 sequence is 16 residues long. Full variable domain (missing parts from reference TRBV11-2 and TRBJ2-5): EAGVAQSPRYKIIEKRQSVAFWCNPISGHATLYWYQQILGQGPKLLIQFQNNGVVDDSQLPKDRFSAERLKGVDSTLKIQPAKLEDSAVYLCASSLVGGLLRKTQYFGPGTRLLVL.

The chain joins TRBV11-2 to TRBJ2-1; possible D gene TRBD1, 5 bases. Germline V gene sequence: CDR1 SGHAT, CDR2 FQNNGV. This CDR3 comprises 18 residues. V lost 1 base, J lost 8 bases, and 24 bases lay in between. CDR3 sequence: CASSLVPAGQAYTDEQFF. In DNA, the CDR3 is TGTGCCAGCAGCTTAGTTCCCGCCGGACAAGCTTATACCGATGAGCAGTTCTTC.

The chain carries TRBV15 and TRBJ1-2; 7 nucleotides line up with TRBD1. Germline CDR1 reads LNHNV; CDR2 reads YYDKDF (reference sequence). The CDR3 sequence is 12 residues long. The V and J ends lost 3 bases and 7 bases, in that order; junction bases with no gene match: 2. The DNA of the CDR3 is TGTGCCACCAGCAGGACAGGGAGTGGCTACACCTTC. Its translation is CATSRTGSGYTF.

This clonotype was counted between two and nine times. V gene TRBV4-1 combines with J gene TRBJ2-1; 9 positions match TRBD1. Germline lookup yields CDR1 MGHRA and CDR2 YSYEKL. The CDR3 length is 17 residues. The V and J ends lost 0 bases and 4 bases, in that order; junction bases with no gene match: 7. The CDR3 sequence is CASSQDTGTGFYNEQFF. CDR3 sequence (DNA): TGCGCCAGCAGCCAAGATACCGGGACAGGGTTTTACAATGAGCAGTTCTTC.

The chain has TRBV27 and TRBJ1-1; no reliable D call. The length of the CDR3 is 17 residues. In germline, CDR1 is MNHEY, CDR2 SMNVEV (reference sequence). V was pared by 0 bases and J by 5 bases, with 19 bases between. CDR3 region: CASSLSAPSPFKTEAFF. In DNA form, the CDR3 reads TGTGCCAGCAGTTTATCGGCCCCCTCTCCCTTTAAGACTGAAGCTTTCTTT.

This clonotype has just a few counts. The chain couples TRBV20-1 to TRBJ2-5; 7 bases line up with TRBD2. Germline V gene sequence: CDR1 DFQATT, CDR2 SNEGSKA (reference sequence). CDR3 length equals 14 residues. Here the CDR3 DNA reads TGCAGACTCCCGGGACTACCCCGAGTAGAGACCCAGTACTTC. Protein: CRLPGLPRVETQYF.

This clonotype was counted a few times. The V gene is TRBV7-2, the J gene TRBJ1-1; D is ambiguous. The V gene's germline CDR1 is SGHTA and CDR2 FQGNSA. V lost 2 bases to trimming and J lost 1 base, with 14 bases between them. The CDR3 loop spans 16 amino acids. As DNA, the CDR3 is TGTGCCAGCAGCTTATTCCTGTACAGAAAGAACACTGAAGCTTTCTTT. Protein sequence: CASSLFLYRKNTEAFF.